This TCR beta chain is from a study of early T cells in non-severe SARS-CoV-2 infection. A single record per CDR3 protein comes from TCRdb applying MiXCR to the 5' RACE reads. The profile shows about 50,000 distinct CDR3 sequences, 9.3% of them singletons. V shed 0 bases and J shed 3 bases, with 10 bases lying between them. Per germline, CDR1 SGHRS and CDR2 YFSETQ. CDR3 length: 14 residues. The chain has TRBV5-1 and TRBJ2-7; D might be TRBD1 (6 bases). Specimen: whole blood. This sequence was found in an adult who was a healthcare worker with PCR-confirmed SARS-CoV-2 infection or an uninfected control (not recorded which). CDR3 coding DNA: TGCGCCAGCAGCTTGGACAGGGAAGACTACGAGCAGTACTTC. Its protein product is CASSLDREDYEQYF.